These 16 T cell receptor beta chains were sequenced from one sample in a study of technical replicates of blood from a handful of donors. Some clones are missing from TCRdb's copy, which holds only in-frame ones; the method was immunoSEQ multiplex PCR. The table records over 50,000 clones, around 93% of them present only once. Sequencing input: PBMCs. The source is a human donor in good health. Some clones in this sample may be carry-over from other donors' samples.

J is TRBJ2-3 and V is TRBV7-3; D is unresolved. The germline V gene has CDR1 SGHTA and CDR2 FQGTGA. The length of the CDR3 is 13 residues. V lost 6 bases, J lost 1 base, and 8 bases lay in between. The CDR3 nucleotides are TGTGCCAGCAGACAATCAGGCACAGATACGCAGTATTTT. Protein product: CASRQSGTDTQYF.

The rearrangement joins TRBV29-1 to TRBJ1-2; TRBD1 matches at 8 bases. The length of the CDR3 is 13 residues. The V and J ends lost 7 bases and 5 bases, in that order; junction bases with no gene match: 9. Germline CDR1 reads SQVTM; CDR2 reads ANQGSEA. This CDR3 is CSAPGQGGYGYTF. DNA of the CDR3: TGCAGCGCCCCAGGACAGGGAGGATATGGCTACACCTTC.

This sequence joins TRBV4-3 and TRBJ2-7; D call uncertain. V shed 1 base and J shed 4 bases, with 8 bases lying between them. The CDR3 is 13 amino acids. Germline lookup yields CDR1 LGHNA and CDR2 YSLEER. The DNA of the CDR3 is TGCGCCAGCAGCCAAGCTCGAGAGTACGAGCAGTACTTC. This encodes CASSQAREYEQYF.

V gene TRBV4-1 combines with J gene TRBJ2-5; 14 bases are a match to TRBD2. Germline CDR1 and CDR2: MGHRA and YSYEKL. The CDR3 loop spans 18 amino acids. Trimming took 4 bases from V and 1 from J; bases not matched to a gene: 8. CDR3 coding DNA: TGCGCCAGCAGCCCCGGGGGACTAGCGGGAGTTGTCCAAGAGACCCAGTACTTC. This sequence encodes CASSPGGLAGVVQETQYF.

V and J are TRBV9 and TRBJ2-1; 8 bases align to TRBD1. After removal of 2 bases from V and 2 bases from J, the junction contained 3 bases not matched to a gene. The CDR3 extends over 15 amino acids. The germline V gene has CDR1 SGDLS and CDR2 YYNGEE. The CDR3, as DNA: TGTGCCAGCAGCGTCGACAGGGGCACCTACAATGAGCAGTTCTTC. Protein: CASSVDRGTYNEQFF. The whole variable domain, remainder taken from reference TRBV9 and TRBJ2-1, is DSGVTQTPKHLITATGQRVTLRCSPRSGDLSVYWYQQSLDQGLQFLIQYYNGEERAKGNILERFSAQQFPDLHSELNLSSLELGDSALYFCASSVDRGTYNEQFFGPGTRLTVL.

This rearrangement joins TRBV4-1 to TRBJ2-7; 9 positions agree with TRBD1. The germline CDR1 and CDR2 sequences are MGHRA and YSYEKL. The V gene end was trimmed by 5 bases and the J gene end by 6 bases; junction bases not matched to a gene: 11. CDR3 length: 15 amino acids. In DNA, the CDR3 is TGCGCCAGCAGCTCCCCTAGGGGACAGGGTATCGAGCAGTACTTC. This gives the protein CASSSPRGQGIEQYF.

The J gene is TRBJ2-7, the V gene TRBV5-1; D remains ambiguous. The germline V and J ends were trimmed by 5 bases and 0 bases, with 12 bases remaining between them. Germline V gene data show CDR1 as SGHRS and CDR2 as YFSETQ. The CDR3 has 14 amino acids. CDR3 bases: TGCGCCAGCAGACCCCAGCCTAGCTCCTACGAGCAGTACTTC. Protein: CASRPQPSSYEQYF.

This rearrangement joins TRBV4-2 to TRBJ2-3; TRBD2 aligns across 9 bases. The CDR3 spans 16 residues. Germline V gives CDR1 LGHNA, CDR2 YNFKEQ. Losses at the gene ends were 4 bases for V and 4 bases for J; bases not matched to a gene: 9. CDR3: CASSPRGSGGPDTQYF. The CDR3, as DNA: TGTGCCAGCAGCCCAAGGGGTAGCGGGGGCCCAGATACGCAGTATTTT.

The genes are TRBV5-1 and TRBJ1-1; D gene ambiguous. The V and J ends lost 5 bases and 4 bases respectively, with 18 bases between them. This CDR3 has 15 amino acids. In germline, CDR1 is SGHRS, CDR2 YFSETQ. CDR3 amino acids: CASRDSSGRTTEAFF. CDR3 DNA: TGCGCCAGCAGGGACTCGTCGGGGAGGACCACTGAAGCTTTCTTT. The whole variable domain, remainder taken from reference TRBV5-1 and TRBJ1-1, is KAGVTQTPRYLIKTRGQQVTLSCSPISGHRSVSWYQQTPGQGLQFLFEYFSETQRNKGNFPGRFSGRQFSNSRSEMNVSTLELGDSALYLCASRDSSGRTTEAFFGQGTRLTVV.

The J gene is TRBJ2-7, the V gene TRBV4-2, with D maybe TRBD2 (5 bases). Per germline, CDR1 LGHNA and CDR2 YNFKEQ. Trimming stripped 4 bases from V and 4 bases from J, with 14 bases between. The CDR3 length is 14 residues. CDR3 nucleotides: TGTGCCAGCAGCCTCTTTCGAGGGCAGTACGAGCAGTACTTC. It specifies CASSLFRGQYEQYF.

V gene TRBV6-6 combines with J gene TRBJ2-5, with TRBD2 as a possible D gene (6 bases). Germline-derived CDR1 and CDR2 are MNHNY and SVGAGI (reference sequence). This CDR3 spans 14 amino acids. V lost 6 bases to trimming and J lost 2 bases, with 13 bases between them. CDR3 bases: TGTGCCAGCAGGCCCGGGACTTTACAAGAGACCCAGTACTTC. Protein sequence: CASRPGTLQETQYF.

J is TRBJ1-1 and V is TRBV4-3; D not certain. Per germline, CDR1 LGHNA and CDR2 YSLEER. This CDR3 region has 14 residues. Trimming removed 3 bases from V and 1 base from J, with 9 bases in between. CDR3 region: CASSHQTRNTEAFF. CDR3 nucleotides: TGCGCCAGCAGCCACCAGACACGGAACACTGAAGCTTTCTTT.

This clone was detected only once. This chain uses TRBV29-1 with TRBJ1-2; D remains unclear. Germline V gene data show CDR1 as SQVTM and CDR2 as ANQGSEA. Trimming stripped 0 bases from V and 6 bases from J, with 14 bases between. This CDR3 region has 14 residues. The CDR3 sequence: CSVEDGVGSDGYTF. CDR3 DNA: TGCAGCGTTGAAGATGGCGTGGGGAGCGATGGCTACACCTTC.

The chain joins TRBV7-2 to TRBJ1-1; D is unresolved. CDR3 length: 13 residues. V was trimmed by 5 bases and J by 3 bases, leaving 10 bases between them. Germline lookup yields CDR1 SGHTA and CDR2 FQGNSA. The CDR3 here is CASSHNVDTEAFF. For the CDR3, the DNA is TGTGCCAGCAGCCACAATGTGGACACTGAAGCTTTCTTT.

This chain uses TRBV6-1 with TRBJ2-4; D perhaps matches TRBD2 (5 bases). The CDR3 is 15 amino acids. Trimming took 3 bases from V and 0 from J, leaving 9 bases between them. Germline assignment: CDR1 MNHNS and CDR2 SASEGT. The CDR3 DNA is TGTGCCAGCAGTGACTCGGGGATAGCCAAAAACATTCAGTACTTC. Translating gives CASSDSGIAKNIQYF.

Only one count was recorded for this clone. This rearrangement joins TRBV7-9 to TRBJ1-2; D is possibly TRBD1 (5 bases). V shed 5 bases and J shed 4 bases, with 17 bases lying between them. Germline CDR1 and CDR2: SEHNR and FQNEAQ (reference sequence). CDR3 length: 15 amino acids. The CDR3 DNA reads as TGTGCCAGCAGCCCCACGGGGGTCTGGAGCTATGGCTACACCTTC. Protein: CASSPTGVWSYGYTF.